This TCR beta chain appears in the sequencing data of a study of blood T cell repertoires in COVID-19. On the study more broadly: Researchers got acute and convalescent COVID-19 samples from the United States, Italy and Spain. The cDNA or gDNA used as material had been derived from T cells, B-cell-depleted T cells, or PBMCs.

In the original workflow: Reference gene primer amplification in the assay estimated nucleated cell counts. Sequenced by immunoSEQ multiplex PCR; TCRdb stores in-frame clones only, minus some. That table furnishes V, J and clone size, whereas the DNA furnished D and trimming. This table has about 320,000 clones, 85% appearing once. The junction had 13 bases not matched to a gene; V was cut back by 3 bases and J by 3 bases. The germline CDR1 and CDR2 sequences are SGHNT and YYREEE (reference sequence). This CDR3 comprises 18 residues. This clonotype was obtained from a human donor in a cohort sampled during active COVID-19. The chain is built from TRBV5-4 and TRBJ1-3; 9 bases agree with TRBD1. The sequencing input was peripheral blood. This CDR3 reads CASSSGPGQGSFGNTIYF. The CDR3 region has the DNA TGTGCCAGCAGCTCAGGACCGGGACAGGGATCTTTTGGAAACACCATATATTTT.